The rows below give T cell receptor beta chains drawn from one sample of a study of cytomegalovirus exposure and HLA in healthy donors. Clones were sequenced by immunoSEQ multiplex PCR, and TCRdb holds only the in-frame ones, with some missing. Of tens of thousands of clones listed, 70% to 85% are singletons. Sequencing input: PBMCs. Source of these receptors: a woman aged 40 to 49 in good health and CMV-seropositive. Both conserved end residues are trimmed from each CDR3.

TRBV4-1,TRBJ1-2,ASSVGWGGTGINYGYT
TRBV6-1,TRBJ2-2,ASSAGQDTGELF
TRBV6-1,TRBJ1-3,ASSEPGQGANTIY
TRBV12-5,TRBJ1-1,ASGLVLSSLQGMNTEAF
TRBV19,TRBJ2-7,ASSQGVAGRYSNSYEQY
TRBV23-1,TRBJ2-7,ASSQPGGIRRKQY
TRBV9,TRBJ2-5,ASSVDLEKTQY
TRBV15,TRBJ1-6,ATSRTGSNAPLH
TRBV7-2,TRBJ2-2,ASSLGRGRTGELF
TRBV2,TRBJ2-2,ASRADRGPYTGELF
TRBV19,TRBJ2-5,ASSMATRETQY
TRBV29-1,TRBJ2-7,SVGDSDPYEQY
TRBV9,TRBJ2-7,ASSPSGGPYEQY
TRBV19,TRBJ1-1,ASSQRQGSANTEAF
TRBV7-2,TRBJ1-2,ASSLPANYGYT
TRBV5-1,TRBJ1-2,ASSYGTASDGYT
TRBV6-1,TRBJ2-3,ASSEAPGSTDTQY
TRBV7-8,TRBJ2-6,ASSLPGSGANVLT
TRBV7-8,TRBJ2-1,ASSLQRLAVSYNEQF
TRBV28,TRBJ2-7,ASTPWGQGYEQY
TRBV6-1,TRBJ1-6,ASSVGQRSPLH
TRBV19,TRBJ2-1,ASSTTLSPYNEQF
TRBV2,TRBJ1-3,ASMLGPGNTIY
TRBV6-5,TRBJ2-3,ASSYVPDGRQY
TRBV9,TRBJ2-2,ASSAKGTANTGELF
TRBV30,TRBJ2-1,AWSVPAGDVDEQF
TRBV2,TRBJ2-7,ASSGHQYEQY
TRBV7-9,TRBJ2-5,ASSLARQGSETQY
TRBV28,TRBJ1-4,ASKGTANEKLF
TRBV14,TRBJ1-4,ASSLGSGGYEKLF
TRBV5-6,TRBJ2-6,ASSLGGGLGSGANVLT
TRBV19,TRBJ1-2,ASSISAGNNGYT
TRBV7-8,TRBJ2-3,ASSLRDGRTDTQY
TRBV2,TRBJ2-7,ASSLSGGSYEQY
TRBV15,TRBJ1-4,ATSRLDGSVGTQKLF
TRBV6-5,TRBJ1-2,ASSLTGLNGYT
TRBV18,TRBJ1-2,ASSPRTGEGYGYT
TRBV5-5,TRBJ2-3,ASSLAGTGLLDPSTDTQY
TRBV6-1,TRBJ1-4,ASSENSGVGEKLF
TRBV4-3,TRBJ1-1,ASSHTGKGRRTEAF
TRBV19,TRBJ2-7,ASSIGGGMYEQY
TRBV4-1,TRBJ2-5,ASSPRSGIQETQY
TRBV5-6,TRBJ2-7,ASNPRTGPSSYEQY
TRBV15,.,ATSVGRREQY
TRBV12-5,TRBJ1-3,ASGLPRGASLSGNTIY